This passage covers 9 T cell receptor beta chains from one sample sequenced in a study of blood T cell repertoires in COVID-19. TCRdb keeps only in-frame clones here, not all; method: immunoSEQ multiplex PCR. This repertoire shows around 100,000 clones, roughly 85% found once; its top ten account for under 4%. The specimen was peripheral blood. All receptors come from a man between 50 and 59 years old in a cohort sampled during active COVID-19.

Written as DNA, the CDR3 is TGTGCCAGCAGTTACTCATGGGGGGGGGCGAGGACCCAGTACTTC. Amino acid sequence: CASSYSWGGARTQYF. This sequence joins TRBV6-5 and TRBJ2-5; possibly TRBD2 for D (7 bases). The CDR3 totals 15 residues. V was pared by 0 bases and J by 7 bases, with 15 bases between. In germline, CDR1 is MNHEY, CDR2 SVGAGI.

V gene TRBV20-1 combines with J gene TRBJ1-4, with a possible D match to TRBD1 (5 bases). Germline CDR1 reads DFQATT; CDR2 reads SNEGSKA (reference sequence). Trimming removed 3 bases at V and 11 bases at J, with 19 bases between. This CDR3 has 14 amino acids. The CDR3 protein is CSASARQNGGKLFF. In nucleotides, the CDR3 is TGCAGTGCTAGTGCCAGGCAAAATGGGGGGAAACTGTTTTTT.

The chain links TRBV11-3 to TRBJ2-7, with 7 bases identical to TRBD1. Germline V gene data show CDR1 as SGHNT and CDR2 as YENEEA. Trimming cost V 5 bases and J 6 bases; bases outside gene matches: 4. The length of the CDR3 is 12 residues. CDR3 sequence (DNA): TGTGCCAGCAGCACGACAGGGATCGAGCAGTACTTC. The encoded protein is CASSTTGIEQYF.

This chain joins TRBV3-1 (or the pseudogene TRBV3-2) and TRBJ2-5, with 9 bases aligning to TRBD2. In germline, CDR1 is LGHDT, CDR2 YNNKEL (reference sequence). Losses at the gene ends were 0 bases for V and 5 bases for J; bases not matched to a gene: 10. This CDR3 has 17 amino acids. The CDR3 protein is CASSQDVRLAGPETQYF. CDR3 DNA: TGTGCCAGCAGCCAAGATGTACGGCTAGCGGGGCCCGAGACCCAGTACTTC.

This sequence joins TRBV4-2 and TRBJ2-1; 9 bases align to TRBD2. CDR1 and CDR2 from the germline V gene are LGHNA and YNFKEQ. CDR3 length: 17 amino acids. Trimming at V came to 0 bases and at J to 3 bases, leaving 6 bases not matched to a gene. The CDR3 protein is CASSQEGSGGGYNEQFF. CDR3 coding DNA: TGTGCCAGCAGCCAAGAGGGTAGCGGGGGTGGCTACAATGAGCAGTTCTTC.

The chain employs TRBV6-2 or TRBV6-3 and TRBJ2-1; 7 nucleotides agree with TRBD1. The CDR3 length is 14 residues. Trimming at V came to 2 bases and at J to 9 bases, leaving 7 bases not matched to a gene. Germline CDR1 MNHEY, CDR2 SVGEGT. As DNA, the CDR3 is TGTGCCAGCAGTTACCGACAGGGCGGCGGTGAGCAGTTCTTC. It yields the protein CASSYRQGGGEQFF.

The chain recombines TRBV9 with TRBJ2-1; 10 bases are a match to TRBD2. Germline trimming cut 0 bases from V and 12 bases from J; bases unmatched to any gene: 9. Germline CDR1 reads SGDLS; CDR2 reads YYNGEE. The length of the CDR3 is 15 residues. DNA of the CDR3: TGTGCCAGCAGCGTAGATAGCGGGGGGCCCCACCCGCAGTTCTTC. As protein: CASSVDSGGPHPQFF.

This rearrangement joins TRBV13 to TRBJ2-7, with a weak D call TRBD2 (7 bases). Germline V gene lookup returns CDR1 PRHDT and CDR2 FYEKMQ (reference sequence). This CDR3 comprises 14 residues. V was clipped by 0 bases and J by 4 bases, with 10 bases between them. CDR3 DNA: TGTGCCAGCAGCTTAGGAGGGGGGGTTTACGAGCAGTACTTC. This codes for CASSLGGGVYEQYF. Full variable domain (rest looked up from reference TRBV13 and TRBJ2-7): AAGVIQSPRHLIKEKRETATLKCYPIPRHDTVYWYQQGPGQDPQFLISFYEKMQSDKGSIPDRFSAQQFSDYHSELNMSSLELGDSALYFCASSLGGGVYEQYFGPGTRLTVT.

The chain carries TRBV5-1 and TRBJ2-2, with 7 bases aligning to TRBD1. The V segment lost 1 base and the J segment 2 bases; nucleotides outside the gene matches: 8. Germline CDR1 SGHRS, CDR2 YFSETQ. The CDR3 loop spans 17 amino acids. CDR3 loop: CASSLSLGTVNTGELFF. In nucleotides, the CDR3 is TGCGCCAGCAGCTTGTCTCTCGGGACAGTTAACACCGGGGAGCTGTTTTTT.